This T cell receptor (beta chain) was identified in a study of human T cells and chemical hapten exposure. Across the study: Donors were sensitized with 2% DPC on the upper inner arm. Study findings and constraints: Patch test scores rose with PT1 expanded TCR counts, a positive correlation.

One entry per CDR3 protein results from TCRdb running MiXCR on the RACE reads. The sample holds around 330,000 distinct CDR3 sequences, around 5.5% seen once. This clonotype was observed a few times. Its target is not known. Time point reported: pre-sensitization, week 0. Treatment: therapeutic diphenylcyclopropenone sensitization with weekly scalp DPC. The V and J ends lost 4 bases and 1 base, in that order; junction bases with no gene match: 1. The germline gives CDR1 SQVTM, CDR2 ANQGSEA. The CDR3 totals 13 residues. The chain recombines TRBV29-1 with TRBJ1-1, with 9 nucleotides matching TRBD1. Material: whole blood, obtained in connection with sensitization to the hapten diphenylcyclopropenone (DPC). The receptor's source is a young woman with alopecia areata. Some clones in this sample may be carry-over from other donors' samples. The CDR3 region is CSVGDRANTEAFF. The CDR3 DNA reads TGCAGCGTTGGGGACAGGGCGAACACTGAAGCTTTCTTT. The complete variable domain, with remaining parts taken from reference TRBV29-1 and TRBJ1-1, reads SAVISQKPSRDICQRGTSLTIQCQVDSQVTMMFWYRQQPGQSLTLIATANQGSEATYESGFVIDKFPISRPNLTFSTLTVSNMSPEDSSIYLCSVGDRANTEAFFGQGTRLTVV.